Listed below are T cell receptor beta chains from one sample, sequenced in a study of blood T cell repertoires in COVID-19. Sequencing used immunoSEQ multiplex PCR; TCRdb keeps in-frame clones, though not all of them. Counted here are about 120,000 clones, more than 80% occurring once; the ten biggest clones make up about 4.5%. Sequencing was carried out using peripheral blood. These receptors originate from a man aged 35-49 years with acute or convalescent COVID-19. Both conserved end residues are part of each CDR3. The D gene is left open where the match is weak. Expanded clones get a size class; other rows say once, few or many, or leave the size out.

abundance: .
v_gene: TRBV7-9
j_gene: TRBJ2-5
d_gene: TRBD2
CDR3aa: CASSQPGLAGPRGETQYF
CDR3nt: TGTGCCAGCAGCCAGCCGGGACTAGCGGGCCCCCGAGGAGAGACCCAGTACTTC

abundance: .
v_gene: TRBV9
j_gene: TRBJ2-7
d_gene: .
CDR3aa: CASSPGGTYEQYF
CDR3nt: TGTGCCAGCAGCCCAGGGGGGACCTACGAGCAGTACTTC

abundance: .
v_gene: TRBV11-1
j_gene: TRBJ2-1
d_gene: TRBD2
CDR3aa: CASSFGLAGGNEQFF
CDR3nt: TGTGCCAGCAGCTTTGGACTAGCGGGGGGGAATGAGCAGTTCTTC

abundance: once
v_gene: TRBV9
j_gene: TRBJ1-5
d_gene: .
CDR3aa: CASSLGWQGNQPQHF
CDR3nt: TGTGCCAGCAGCCTCGGTTGGCAGGGTAATCAGCCCCAGCATTTT

abundance: .
v_gene: TRBV3-1/TRBV3-2
j_gene: TRBJ2-3
d_gene: .
CDR3aa: CASSLTVTDTQYF
CDR3nt: TGTGCCAGCAGCCTGACAGTCACAGATACGCAGTATTTT

abundance: once
v_gene: TRBV5-6
j_gene: TRBJ1-6
d_gene: TRBD1
CDR3aa: CASSWDRDNSPLHF
CDR3nt: TGTGCCAGCAGCTGGGACAGGGACAATTCACCCCTCCACTTT

abundance: .
v_gene: TRBV12-3/TRBV12-4
j_gene: TRBJ1-2
d_gene: .
CDR3aa: CASSLTEIYGYTF
CDR3nt: TGTGCCAGCAGTTTAACAGAAATCTATGGCTACACCTTC

abundance: .
v_gene: TRBV6-1
j_gene: TRBJ1-4
d_gene: .
CDR3aa: CASSEGDKPHEKLFF
CDR3nt: TGTGCCAGCAGTGAAGGGGACAAACCTCATGAAAAACTGTTTTTT

abundance: .
v_gene: TRBV12-3/TRBV12-4
j_gene: TRBJ1-2
d_gene: .
CDR3aa: CASSLGESYGYTF
CDR3nt: TGTGCCAGCAGTTTAGGCGAGTCATATGGCTACACCTTC

abundance: .
v_gene: TRBV5-3
j_gene: TRBJ2-1
d_gene: TRBD2
CDR3aa: CARSSLSGHPYIYNEQFF
CDR3nt: TGTGCCAGAAGCTCGCTTAGCGGGCACCCGTACATTTACAATGAGCAGTTCTTC